This T cell receptor beta chain derives from a study of shared clonotypes between healthy human individuals. Study overall: Ranging from 18 to 49 in age, donors were two women and a few men. Findings and limits, study-wide: Roughly 4.6% of naive CD4 clonotypes were common to a handful of donors.

Profiling relied on immunoSEQ multiplex PCR, and the TCRdb table lists in-frame clones only, not all of them. The sample holds 950,000 to 1,200,000 clones, 70% to 85% seen once. This clone came up a few times. The antigen is not known. The same CDR3 also results from other DNA sequences found in this sample. CDR3 size: 15 residues. Germline V CDR1 and CDR2: SGHRS, YFSETQ. V shed 0 bases and J shed 0 bases, with 7 bases lying between them. This sequence originates from a man aged 18 to 35 in good health. Some clones in this sample may be carry-over from other donors' samples. The rearrangement uses TRBV5-1 and TRBJ1-3; the D is unclear. Sequenced: memory CD4+ T cells from PBMCs. Documented subset: CD45RA-negative fraction. The CDR3 nucleotides read TGCGCCAGCAGCTTGGACGGGAGCTCTGGAAACACCATATATTTT. Translation gives CASSLDGSSGNTIYF.